One sample yielded the 8 T cell receptor beta chains listed below, sequenced in a study of T cells after somatic rescue of genetic block (dated by TCRdb to about 2020). Receptors were amplified or captured by the immunoSEQ multiplex PCR assay. TCRdb mirrors the immuneACCESS table, restricted to in-frame sequences. Some clones are absent from its copies; in checked studies, under half trace to an unresolved V gene, and the reason for the others is unknown. The sample profile shows 88,000 or so clones; over 80% of them were found once. The ten top clones hold approximately 1.5% of the sample. Source material: peripheral blood mononuclear cells (PBMCs). Source of these receptors: a woman between 18 and 29 years old.

Comment on this clone: Mismatch with germline at one junction end may stem from a read error. This sequence joins TRBV7-7 and TRBJ2-4; 9 nucleotides match TRBD2. The CDR3 contains 19 residues. Germline V CDR1 and CDR2: SSHAT, FNYEAQ (reference sequence). This CDR3 reads CASSPWGSGSRSDKNIQYF. The CDR3 DNA reads as TGTGCTAGCAGCCCATGGGGTAGCGGGAGTAGAAGTGACAAAAACATTCAGTACTTC.

This clone has a single count. V is TRBV6-5 and J is TRBJ1-6, with no clear D. V was trimmed by 0 bases and J by 4 bases, leaving 7 bases between them. Germline V CDR1 and CDR2: MNHEY, SVGAGI. The CDR3 contains 15 residues. The CDR3 is CASSYSRPYNSPLHF. CDR3 DNA: TGTGCCAGCAGTTACTCCCGGCCGTATAATTCACCCCTCCACTTT.

The rearrangement joins TRBV7-9 to TRBJ2-5, with a weak D call TRBD2 (7 bases). Deletions cut 5 bases from V and 4 bases from J, with 11 bases between. The CDR3 is made up of 13 amino acids. In germline, CDR1 is SEHNR, CDR2 FQNEAQ (reference sequence). In nucleotides, the CDR3 is TGTGCCAGCAGCCTAGGGGGGGGAGAGACCCAGTACTTC. This gives the protein CASSLGGGETQYF.

This sequence joins TRBV6-6 and TRBJ2-2; D might be TRBD1 or TRBD2, each matching 6 bases. The germline V gene has CDR1 MNHNY and CDR2 SVGAGI (reference sequence). V lost 4 bases, J lost 6 bases, and 15 bases lay in between. The length of the CDR3 is 15 residues. The CDR3 coding sequence is TGTGCCAGCAGTTTCGGACAGCCGGGGGCCGGGGAGCTGTTTTTT. It specifies CASSFGQPGAGELFF.

The chain carries TRBV6-1 and TRBJ2-7; D may be TRBD1 (6 bases). Trimming left V 5 bases short and J 0 bases short, with 8 bases between. The CDR3 is 13 amino acids. From germline, CDR1 is MNHNS and CDR2 SASEGT. The CDR3 loop is CASSLRGSYEQYF. CDR3 in DNA: TGTGCCAGCAGTCTCAGGGGCTCCTACGAGCAGTACTTC.

The rearrangement joins TRBV19 to TRBJ1-2; no firm D call. V was pared by 6 bases and J by 2 bases, with 10 bases between. The CDR3 runs to 13 residues. CDR1 is LNHDA and CDR2 is SQIVND in the germline V gene (reference sequence). The CDR3 is CASSRDGNYGYTF. The DNA of the CDR3 is TGTGCCAGTAGCAGAGACGGCAACTATGGCTACACCTTC.

J is TRBJ1-2 and V is TRBV27; D is undetermined. The germline CDR1 and CDR2 sequences are MNHEY and SMNVEV (reference sequence). This CDR3 spans 13 amino acids. V gave up 3 bases and J gave up 4 bases, with 9 bases separating them. The DNA of the CDR3 is TGTGCCAGCAGTTTCACGGGAGGCTATGGCTACACCTTC. Its protein product is CASSFTGGYGYTF.

The V and J genes are TRBV5-4 and TRBJ2-5, with 7 bases fitting TRBD2. Germline trimming cut 3 bases from V and 4 bases from J; bases unmatched to any gene: 12. The germline gives CDR1 SGHNT, CDR2 YYREEE (reference sequence). The length of the CDR3 is 16 residues. CDR3 in amino acids: CASSWPGREEVETQYF. The CDR3 DNA follows: TGTGCCAGCAGCTGGCCGGGACGGGAGGAGGTAGAGACCCAGTACTTC.